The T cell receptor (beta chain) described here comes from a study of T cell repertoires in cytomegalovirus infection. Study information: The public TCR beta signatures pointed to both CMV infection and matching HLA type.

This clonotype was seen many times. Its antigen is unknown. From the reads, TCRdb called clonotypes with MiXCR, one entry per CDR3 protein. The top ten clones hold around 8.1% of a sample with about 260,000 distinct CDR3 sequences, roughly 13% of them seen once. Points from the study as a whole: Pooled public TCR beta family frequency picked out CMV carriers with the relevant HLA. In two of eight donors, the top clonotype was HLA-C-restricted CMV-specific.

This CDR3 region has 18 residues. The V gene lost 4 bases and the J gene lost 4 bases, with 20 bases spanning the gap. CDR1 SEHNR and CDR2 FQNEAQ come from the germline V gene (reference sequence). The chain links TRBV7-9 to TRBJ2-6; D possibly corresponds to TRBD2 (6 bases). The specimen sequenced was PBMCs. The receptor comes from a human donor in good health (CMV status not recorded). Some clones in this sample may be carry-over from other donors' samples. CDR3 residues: CASSSLAGTSKGANVLTF. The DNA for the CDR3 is TGTGCCAGCAGCTCCCTGGCGGGAACCTCCAAGGGGGCCAACGTCCTGACTTTC.